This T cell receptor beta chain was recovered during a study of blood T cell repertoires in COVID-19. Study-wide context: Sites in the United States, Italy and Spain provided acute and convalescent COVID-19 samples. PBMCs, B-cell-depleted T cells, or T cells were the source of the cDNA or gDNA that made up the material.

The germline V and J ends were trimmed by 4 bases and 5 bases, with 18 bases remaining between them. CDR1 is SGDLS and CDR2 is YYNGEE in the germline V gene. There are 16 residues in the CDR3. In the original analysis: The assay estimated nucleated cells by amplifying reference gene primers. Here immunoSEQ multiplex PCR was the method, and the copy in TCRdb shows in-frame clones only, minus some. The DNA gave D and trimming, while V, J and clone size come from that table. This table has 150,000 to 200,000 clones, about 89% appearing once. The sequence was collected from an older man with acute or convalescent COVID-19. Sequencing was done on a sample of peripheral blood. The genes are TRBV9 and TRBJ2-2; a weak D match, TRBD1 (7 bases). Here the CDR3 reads CASSPRGQGGTGELFF. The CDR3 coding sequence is TGTGCCAGCAGCCCCCGGGGGCAGGGGGGAACCGGGGAGCTGTTTTTT.